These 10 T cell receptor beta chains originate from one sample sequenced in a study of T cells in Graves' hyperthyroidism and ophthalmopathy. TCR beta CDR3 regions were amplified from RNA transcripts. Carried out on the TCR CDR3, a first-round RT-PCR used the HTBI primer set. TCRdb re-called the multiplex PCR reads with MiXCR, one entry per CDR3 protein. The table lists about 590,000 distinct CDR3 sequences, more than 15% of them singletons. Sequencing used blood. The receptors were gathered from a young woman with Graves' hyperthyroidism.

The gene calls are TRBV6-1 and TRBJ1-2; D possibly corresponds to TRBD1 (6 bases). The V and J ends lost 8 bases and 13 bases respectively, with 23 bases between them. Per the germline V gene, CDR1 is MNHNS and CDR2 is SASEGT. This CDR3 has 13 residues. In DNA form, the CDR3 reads TGTGCCAGCCGGGGGGCTGCCCCACGGTTGATCACCTTC. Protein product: CASRGAAPRLITF.

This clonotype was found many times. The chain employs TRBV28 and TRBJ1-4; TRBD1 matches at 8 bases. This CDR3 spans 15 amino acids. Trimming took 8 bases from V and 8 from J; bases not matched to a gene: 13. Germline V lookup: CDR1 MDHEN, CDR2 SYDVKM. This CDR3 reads CASGPQGVGEEKLFF. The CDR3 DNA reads TGTGCCAGCGGACCACAGGGGGTTGGGGAAGAAAAACTGTTTTTT.

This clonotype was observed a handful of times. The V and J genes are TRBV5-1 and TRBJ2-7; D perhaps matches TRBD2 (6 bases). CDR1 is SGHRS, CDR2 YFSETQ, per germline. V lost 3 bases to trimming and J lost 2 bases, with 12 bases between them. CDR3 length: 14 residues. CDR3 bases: TGCGCCAGCAGCTCGGGCGGGGAGCCCTACGAGCAGTACTTC. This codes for CASSSGGEPYEQYF.

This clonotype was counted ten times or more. In DNA form, the CDR3 reads TGCAGCGTTGACATAGGGTGGGGACAGGGTGGTGTCGAGCAGTACTTC. Translated, it gives CSVDIGWGQGGVEQYF. The chain combines TRBV29-1 with TRBJ2-7; 9 nucleotides agree with TRBD1. The germline V gene encodes CDR1 SQVTM and CDR2 ANQGSEA. The V and J ends lost 3 bases and 6 bases, in that order; junction bases with no gene match: 15. The CDR3 is 16 amino acids.

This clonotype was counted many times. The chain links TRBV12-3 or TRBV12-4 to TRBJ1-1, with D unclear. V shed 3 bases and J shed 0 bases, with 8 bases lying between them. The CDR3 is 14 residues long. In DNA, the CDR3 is TGTGCCAGCAGTTTTACCAGTATGAACACTGAAGCTTTCTTT. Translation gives CASSFTSMNTEAFF.

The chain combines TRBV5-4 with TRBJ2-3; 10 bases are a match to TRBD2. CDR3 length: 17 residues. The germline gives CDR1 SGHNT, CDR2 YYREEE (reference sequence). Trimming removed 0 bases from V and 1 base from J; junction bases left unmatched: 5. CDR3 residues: CASSLELAGIGTDTQYF. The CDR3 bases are TGTGCCAGCAGCTTGGAACTAGCGGGAATCGGCACAGATACGCAGTATTTT.

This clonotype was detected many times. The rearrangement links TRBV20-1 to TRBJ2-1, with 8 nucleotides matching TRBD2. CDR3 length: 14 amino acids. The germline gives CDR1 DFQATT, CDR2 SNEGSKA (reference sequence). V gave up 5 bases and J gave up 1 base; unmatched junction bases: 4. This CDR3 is CSAPTSGSYNEQFF. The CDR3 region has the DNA TGCAGTGCTCCTACTAGCGGTTCCTACAATGAGCAGTTCTTC.

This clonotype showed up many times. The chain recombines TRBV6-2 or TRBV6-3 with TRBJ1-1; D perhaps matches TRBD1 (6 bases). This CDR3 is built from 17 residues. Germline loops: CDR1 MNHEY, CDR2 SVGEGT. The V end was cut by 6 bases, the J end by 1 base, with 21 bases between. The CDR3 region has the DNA TGTGCCAGCAGATTTAGGGAGATACAGGGCGCGAACACTGAAGCTTTCTTT. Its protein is CASRFREIQGANTEAFF.

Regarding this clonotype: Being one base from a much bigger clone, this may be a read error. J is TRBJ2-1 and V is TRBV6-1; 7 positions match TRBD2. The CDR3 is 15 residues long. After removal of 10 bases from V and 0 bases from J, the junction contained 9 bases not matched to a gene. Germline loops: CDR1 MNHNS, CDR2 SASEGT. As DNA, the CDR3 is TGTGCCATCAAATGGGAGGGCTTCTCCTACAATGAGCAGTTCTTC. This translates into CAIKWEGFSYNEQFF.

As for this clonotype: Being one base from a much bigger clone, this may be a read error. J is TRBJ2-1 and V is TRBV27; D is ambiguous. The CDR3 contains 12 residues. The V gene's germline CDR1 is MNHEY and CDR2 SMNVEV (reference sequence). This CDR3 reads CASSSILNGQFF. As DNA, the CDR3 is TGTGCCAGCAGTTCCATTCTTAATGGGCAGTTCTTC.